The 21 T cell receptor beta chains below come from one sample, sequenced in a study of T cell clonality in common variable immunodeficiency. Profiled with immunoSEQ multiplex PCR; TCRdb holds only in-frame clones, not every one. The sample presents about 40,000 clones, none singletons. Sequencing input: peripheral blood mononuclear cells. The receptor set was obtained from a person aged 18 to 75 in good health.

This clone showed up many times. The CDR3 is cut off 3 residues early in the read; its end comes from the germline J gene. This sequence joins TRBV28 and TRBJ2-1; D ambiguous. V was trimmed by 7 bases and J by 0 bases, leaving 10 bases between them. Germline CDR1 MDHEN, CDR2 SYDVKM. CDR3 length: 14 residues. The DNA read from the CDR3 is TGTGCCAGCACCCCGTTCAGCTCCTACAATGAG. Translated, it gives CASTPFSSYNE. The whole CDR3 protein is CASTPFSSYNEQFF.

Remarks on this clone: The read is 3 residues too short to cover the CDR3 end, so that end is filled in from the germline J gene. The chain couples TRBV7-8 to TRBJ1-5; the match to TRBD1 covers 8 bases. Germline CDR1 reads SGHVS; CDR2 reads FQNEAQ. The V gene end was trimmed by 3 bases and the J gene end by 5 bases; junction bases not matched to a gene: 0. The CDR3 extends over 13 amino acids. CDR3 sequence reads: CASSLDRDQPQHF. The sequenced CDR3 bases are TGTGCCAGCAGCTTGGACAGGGATCAGCCC.

A remark on this clone: The sequenced fragment ends 3 residues before the CDR3 boundary, so the rest is inferred from the germline J gene. The chain links TRBV20-1 to TRBJ1-2, with 10 bases fitting TRBD1. This CDR3 spans 17 amino acids. Losses at the gene ends were 6 bases for V and 4 bases for J; bases not matched to a gene: 17. Germline V lookup: CDR1 DFQATT, CDR2 SNEGSKA (reference sequence). The CDR3 DNA, read in part, is TGCAGTGCACGACAGGGGGCCGATACCCTACTTGGCTATGGC. Amino acid sequence: CSARQGADTLLGYG. The whole CDR3 protein reads CSARQGADTLLGYGYTF.

This clone was seen many times. The read is 3 residues too short to cover the CDR3 end, so that end is filled in from the germline J gene. J is TRBJ2-3 and V is TRBV5-1; no clear D gene. The CDR3 totals 14 residues. Between the trimmed V and J ends, which lost 6 bases and 1 base, there was a span of 12 bases. The germline V gene encodes CDR1 SGHRS and CDR2 YFSETQ. The CDR3 loop reads CASNIPSGTDTQYF. The covered CDR3 bases are TGCGCCAGCAACATCCCGAGCGGCACAGATACG.

This clone showed up just a few times. The read falls 3 residues short of the CDR3 end, and the missing part is taken from the germline J gene. The chain couples TRBV7-8 to TRBJ2-5; the D gene is possibly TRBD1 (6 bases). This CDR3 has 15 amino acids. The V gene lost 6 bases and the J gene lost 5 bases, with 19 bases spanning the gap. Germline V gene data show CDR1 as SGHVS and CDR2 as FQNEAQ. The part of the CDR3 DNA that was read is TGTGCCAGCAGTTCGCCGACAGGCCTACCGGAGACC. Amino acids: CASSSPTGLPET. The full CDR3 is CASSSPTGLPETQYF.

This clone was counted many times. The observed sequence ends 3 residues before the CDR3 terminus, with the missing tail filled in from the germline J gene. The V and J genes are TRBV7-2 and TRBJ1-5, with a weak D call TRBD1 (5 bases). CDR3 length: 15 amino acids. Germline V gene lookup returns CDR1 SGHTA and CDR2 FQGNSA. Trimming stripped 1 base from V and 3 bases from J, with 10 bases between. Partial CDR3 DNA: TGTGCCAGCAGCTTAGGGGTCAGGGACAATCAGCCC. It translates to CASSLGVRDNQP. The whole CDR3 reads CASSLGVRDNQPQHF.

Concerning this clone itself: The read terminates 3 residues ahead of where the CDR3 ends, so the germline J gene completes it. This chain connects TRBV7-9 to TRBJ1-1; a weak D match, TRBD1 (6 bases). The CDR3 extends over 14 amino acids. CDR1 and CDR2 from the germline V gene are SEHNR and FQNEAQ (reference sequence). V lost 9 bases, J lost 3 bases, and 17 bases lay in between. The CDR3 region is CASAYRGADTEAFF. CDR3 bases read: TGTGCCAGTGCCTATCGGGGGGCTGACACTGAA. Filled out from reference TRBV7-9 and TRBJ1-1, the complete variable domain reads DTGVSQNPRHKITKRGQNVTFRCDPISEHNRLYWYRQTLGQGPEFLTYFQNEAQLEKSRLLSDRFSAERPKGSFSTLEIQRTEQGDSAMYLCASAYRGADTEAFFGQGTRLTVV.

This clone was counted ten times or more. CDR3 DNA (partial): TGTGCCAGCAGTTTTAGGAGCGGGAGGGCGGGAGAGACC. This encodes CASSFRSGRAGET. The full CDR3 reads CASSFRSGRAGETQYF. The chain has TRBV12-3 or TRBV12-4 and TRBJ2-5; TRBD2 matches at 10 bases. The sequenced fragment ends 3 residues before the CDR3 boundary, so the rest is inferred from the germline J gene. The CDR3 contains 16 residues. Trimming took 3 bases from V and 4 from J; bases not matched to a gene: 8.

The sample holds many counts of this clone. The CDR3 goes on 3 residues after the read ends, and that part is filled in from the germline J gene. V is TRBV15 and J is TRBJ2-2; D might be TRBD1 (6 bases). The CDR3 consists of 15 residues. CDR1 is LNHNV, CDR2 YYDKDF, per germline (reference sequence). V was cut by 1 base and J by 3 bases, with 9 bases left in between. The DNA read from the CDR3 is TGTGCCACCAGCAGAGTACAGGGTCACACCGGGGAG. It specifies CATSRVQGHTGE. From start to end, the CDR3 is CATSRVQGHTGELFF. The full variable domain, with the rest looked up from reference TRBV15 and TRBJ2-2, is DAMVIQNPRYQVTQFGKPVTLSCSQTLNHNVMYWYQQKSSQAPKLLFHYYDKDFNNEADTPDNFQSRRPNTSFCFLDIRSPGLGDTAMYLCATSRVQGHTGELFFGEGSRLTVL.

In this sample, this clone turned up many times. The read finishes 3 residues shy of the CDR3 end, and the germline J gene is used to complete it. The chain is built from TRBV7-8 and TRBJ2-3, with 10 nucleotides matching TRBD1. The CDR3 has 17 amino acids. The germline gives CDR1 SGHVS, CDR2 FQNEAQ. V lost 0 bases, J lost 4 bases, and 7 bases stayed unmatched. The DNA read from the CDR3 is TGTGCCAGCAGCTTAGCCGAGGGGGACAGGGGATCAGATACG. Protein sequence: CASSLAEGDRGSDT. The entire CDR3 protein is CASSLAEGDRGSDTQYF.

This clone has at least ten counts. The CDR3 is cut off 3 residues early in the read; its end comes from the germline J gene. The rearrangement links TRBV10-3 to TRBJ1-3; 7 bases agree with TRBD1. J was trimmed by 4 bases and V by 5 bases; bases with no gene match: 8. The germline V gene encodes CDR1 ENHRY and CDR2 SYGVKD. The CDR3 is made up of 15 amino acids. CDR3 DNA, as far as it was read: TGTGCCATCAGTTTAACAGGGGAGTTCGGAAACACC. It codes for CAISLTGEFGNT. The whole CDR3 region reads CAISLTGEFGNTIYF.

The sequenced CDR3 bases are TGCAGTACAGGACTAGCGAGCGAG. Its protein product is CSTGLASE. The complete CDR3 protein is CSTGLASEQYF. This rearrangement joins TRBV20-1 to TRBJ2-7; TRBD2 agrees at 9 bases. The read halts 3 residues ahead of the CDR3 end, with the missing end drawn from the germline J gene. Germline V gives CDR1 DFQATT, CDR2 SNEGSKA (reference sequence). This CDR3 region has 11 residues. V lost 8 bases to trimming and J lost 6 bases; unmatched junction nucleotides: 5.

This clone was counted at least ten times. The read halts 3 residues ahead of the CDR3 end, with the missing end drawn from the germline J gene. The chain couples TRBV30 to TRBJ1-5, with unresolved D. This CDR3 spans 13 amino acids. Germline lookup yields CDR1 GTSNPN and CDR2 SVGIG (reference sequence). V gave up 0 bases and J gave up 4 bases, with 7 bases separating them. The covered CDR3 bases are TGTGCCTGGAGTGTTGCAGAGAATCAGCCC. Residues: CAWSVAENQP. The whole CDR3 protein reads CAWSVAENQPQHF.

At least ten counts were recorded for this clone. Read sequence stops 3 residues before the CDR3 end, and the germline J gene provides the missing end. This chain connects TRBV4-1 to TRBJ1-2; 9 bases line up with TRBD1. Germline assignment: CDR1 MGHRA and CDR2 YSYEKL. Trimming at V came to 2 bases and at J to 3 bases, leaving 1 base not matched to a gene. The CDR3 totals 14 residues. CDR3 in amino acids: CASSQTGGDYGYTF. CDR3 DNA (partial): TGCGCCAGCAGCCAAACAGGGGGCGACTATGGC.

This clone was recorded many times. The CDR3 end is not reached by the read, which stops 3 residues before it; the germline J gene fills it in. In the same sample, other DNA sequences code for this CDR3. The chain couples TRBV20-1 to TRBJ2-5; 7 bases line up with TRBD2. Germline V gene sequence: CDR1 DFQATT, CDR2 SNEGSKA (reference sequence). This CDR3 has 13 amino acids. V gave up 5 bases and J gave up 1 base; unmatched junction bases: 4. CDR3 loop: CSALAGLQETQYF. CDR3 bases read: TGCAGTGCTTTAGCGGGCCTCCAAGAGACC.

This clone was seen many times. With the read ending 3 residues before the CDR3 end, the germline J gene is used to fill in that end. The V and J genes are TRBV20-1 and TRBJ1-1; D unclear. Germline V gene sequence: CDR1 DFQATT, CDR2 SNEGSKA (reference sequence). V dropped 6 bases and J dropped 1 base, with 12 bases sitting between them. CDR3 length: 13 amino acids. CDR3 amino acids: CSALKIRNTEAFF. CDR3 DNA (partial): TGCAGTGCACTTAAAATTCGGAACACTGAA.

This clone was found many times. The CDR3 is cut off 3 residues early in the read; its end comes from the germline J gene. The chain carries TRBV12-3 or TRBV12-4 and TRBJ1-2, with D possibly matching TRBD1 (6 bases). The CDR3 covers 13 residues. V was trimmed by 5 bases and J by 4 bases, leaving 11 bases between them. CDR3 in amino acids: CASSGTRRYGYTF. The sequenced CDR3 bases are TGTGCCAGCAGTGGGACACGACGCTATGGC.

This clone appeared many times. The CDR3: CASSRAPGGYGYTF. The DNA read from the CDR3 is TGTGCCAGTAGTAGGGCCCCAGGTGGCTATGGC. J is TRBJ1-2 and V is TRBV19; no clear D. Sequencing ends 3 residues short of the CDR3 end; the germline J gene provides the rest. Germline V gives CDR1 LNHDA, CDR2 SQIVND (reference sequence). This CDR3 spans 14 amino acids. V lost 4 bases to trimming and J lost 4 bases, with 13 bases between them.

In this sample, this clone turned up many times. The read ends 3 residues early relative to the CDR3; the germline J gene fills the gap. The chain links TRBV30 to TRBJ1-4, with D possibly being TRBD1 (5 bases). Germline CDR1 and CDR2: GTSNPN and SVGIG (reference sequence). Deletions cut 5 bases from V and 2 bases from J, with 18 bases between. The CDR3 has 16 amino acids. The CDR3 sequence is CAWAGGSGSTNEKLFF. CDR3 bases read: TGTGCCTGGGCGGGGGGGAGCGGGTCGACTAATGAAAAA.

There are a few counts of this clone. The CDR3 end falls 3 residues outside the read, so it is completed with the germline J gene. V gene TRBV19 combines with J gene TRBJ1-2; a weak D match, TRBD1 (6 bases). CDR3 length: 13 residues. Germline lookup yields CDR1 LNHDA and CDR2 SQIVND (reference sequence). The CDR3 DNA, read in part, is TGTGCCAGTAGTATAACAGGGTTGGCCATC. Translation: CASSITGLAI. The entire CDR3 is CASSITGLAIYTF.

This clone was observed many times. CDR3 DNA, as far as it was read: TGTGCCAGTAGTATCGTTCAGGGGCGAAACTATGGC. It is translated as CASSIVQGRNYG. The entire CDR3 sequence reads CASSIVQGRNYGYTF. V and J are TRBV19 and TRBJ1-2; maybe TRBD1 (6 bases). The observed sequence ends 3 residues before the CDR3 terminus, with the missing tail filled in from the germline J gene. From germline, CDR1 is LNHDA and CDR2 SQIVND (reference sequence). The V end lost 3 bases, the J end lost 2 bases, and 13 bases lay between the germline ends. CDR3 length equals 15 residues.